This T cell receptor (beta chain) was observed in a study of T cells in Graves' hyperthyroidism and ophthalmopathy. The study's findings and limits: From stable hyperthyroidism, ophthalmopathy was separated by a 13 V-J model.

Amplified regions were TCR beta CDR3 sequences from RNA transcripts. When the TCR CDR3 underwent first-round RT-PCR, the HTBI primer set was used. In TCRdb, the multiplex PCR reads were re-called with MiXCR into one record per CDR3 protein. The sample has about 600,000 distinct CDR3 sequences, about 14% seen once. This clonotype has only a few counts. Its target is not known. The sample was blood. The TCR originated in a woman between 45 and 60 years old with Graves' ophthalmopathy.

This CDR3 is CASSQEVGLGGDEQFF. In DNA, the CDR3 is TGCGCCAGCAGCCAAGAAGTCGGACTAGGCGGGGATGAGCAGTTCTTC. J is TRBJ2-1 and V is TRBV4-3; 7 bases are a match to TRBD2. Germline loops: CDR1 LGHNA, CDR2 YSLEER. The CDR3 extends over 16 amino acids. With V trimmed by 0 bases and J by 8 bases, 10 bases remained unmatched.